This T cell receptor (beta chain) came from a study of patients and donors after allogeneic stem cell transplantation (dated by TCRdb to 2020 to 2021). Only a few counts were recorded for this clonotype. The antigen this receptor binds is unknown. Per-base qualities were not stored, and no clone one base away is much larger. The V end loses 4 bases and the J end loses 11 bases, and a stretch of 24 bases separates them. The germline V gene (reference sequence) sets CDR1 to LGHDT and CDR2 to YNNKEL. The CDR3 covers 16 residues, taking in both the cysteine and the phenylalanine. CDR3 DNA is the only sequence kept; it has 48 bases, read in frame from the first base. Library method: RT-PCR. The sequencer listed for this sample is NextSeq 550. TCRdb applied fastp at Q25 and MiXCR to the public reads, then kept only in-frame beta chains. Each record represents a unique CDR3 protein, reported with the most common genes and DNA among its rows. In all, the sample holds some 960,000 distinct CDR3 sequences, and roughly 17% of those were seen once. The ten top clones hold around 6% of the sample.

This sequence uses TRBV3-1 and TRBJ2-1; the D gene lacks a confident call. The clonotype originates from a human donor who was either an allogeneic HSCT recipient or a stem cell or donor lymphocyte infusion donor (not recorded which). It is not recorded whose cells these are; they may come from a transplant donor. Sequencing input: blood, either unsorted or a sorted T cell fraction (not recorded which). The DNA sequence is TGTGCCAGCAGCCCCAACCTCCCCGGGCAGCCTCCCAAGCAGTTCTTC. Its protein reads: CASSPNLPGQPPKQFF.